Reported below is one TCR beta chain. Treatment indicated: randomized to nivolumab then ipilimumab (arm A) or the reverse (arm B). None of the patients previously received DNA-damaging chemotherapy. Live CD3+CD8+ CD19− CD56− cells were sorted from PBMCs. The data were taken from a study of sequential checkpoint blockade in melanoma. Study summary: Both treatment sequences were followed by maintenance nivolumab.

Generated by immunoSEQ multiplex PCR, the TCRdb table keeps only in-frame clones and is missing some. The sample has approximately 31,000 clones, about 88% seen once. Sample: CD8+ T cells sorted from blood (inferred from file names), taken from a patient given nivolumab and ipilimumab in sequence. This receptor was taken from a human donor with melanoma.

DNA for the CDR3: TGTGCCAGCAGCTTCGGGGCAGATACGCAGTATTTT. Translation gives CASSFGADTQYF. The chain carries TRBV7-8 and TRBJ2-3; TRBD2 is a possible D gene (5 bases). The CDR3 is 12 residues long. V was cut by 3 bases and J by 4 bases, with 5 bases left in between. Per germline, CDR1 SGHVS and CDR2 FQNEAQ.